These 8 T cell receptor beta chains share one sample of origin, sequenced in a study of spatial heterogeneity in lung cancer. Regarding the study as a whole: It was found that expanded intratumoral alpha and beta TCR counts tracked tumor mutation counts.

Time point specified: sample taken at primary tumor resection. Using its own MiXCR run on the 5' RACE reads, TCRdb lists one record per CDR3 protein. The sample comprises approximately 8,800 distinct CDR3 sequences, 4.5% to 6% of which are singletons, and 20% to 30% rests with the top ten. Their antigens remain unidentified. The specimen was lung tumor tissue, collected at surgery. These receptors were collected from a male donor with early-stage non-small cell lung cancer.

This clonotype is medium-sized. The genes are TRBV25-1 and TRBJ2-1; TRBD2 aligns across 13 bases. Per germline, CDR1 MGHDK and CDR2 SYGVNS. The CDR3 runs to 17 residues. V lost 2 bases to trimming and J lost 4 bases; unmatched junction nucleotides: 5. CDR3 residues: CASSERGTSGAYNEQFF. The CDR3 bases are TGTGCCAGCAGTGAACGCGGGACTAGCGGGGCTTACAATGAGCAGTTCTTC. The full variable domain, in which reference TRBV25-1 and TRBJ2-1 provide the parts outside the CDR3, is EADIYQTPRYLVIGTGKKITLECSQTMGHDKMYWYQQDPGMELHLIHYSYGVNSTEKGDLSSESTVSRIRTEHFPLTLESARPSHTSQYLCASSERGTSGAYNEQFFGPGTRLTVL.

CDR3 region: CASSSVTSTDTQYF. The CDR3 nucleotides read TGCGCCAGCAGCTCCGTTACTAGCACAGATACGCAGTATTTT. This rearrangement joins TRBV5-1 to TRBJ2-3; no firm D call. The CDR3 spans 14 residues. V lost 3 bases, J lost 0 bases, and 8 bases lay in between. Per germline, CDR1 SGHRS and CDR2 YFSETQ.

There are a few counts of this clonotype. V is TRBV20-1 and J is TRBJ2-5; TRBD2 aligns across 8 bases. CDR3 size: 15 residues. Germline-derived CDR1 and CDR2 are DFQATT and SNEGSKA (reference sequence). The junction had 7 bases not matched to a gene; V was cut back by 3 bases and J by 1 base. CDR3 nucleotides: TGCAGTGCTAGGGCAGCGGGGGTACTCCAAGAGACCCAGTACTTC. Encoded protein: CSARAAGVLQETQYF.

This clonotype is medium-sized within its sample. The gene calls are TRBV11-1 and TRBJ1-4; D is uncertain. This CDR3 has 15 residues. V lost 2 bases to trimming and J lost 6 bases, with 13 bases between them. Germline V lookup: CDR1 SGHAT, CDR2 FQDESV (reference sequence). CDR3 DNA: TGTGCCAGCAGCTTACGGGATGAAATAGATGAAAAACTGTTTTTT. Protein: CASSLRDEIDEKLFF.

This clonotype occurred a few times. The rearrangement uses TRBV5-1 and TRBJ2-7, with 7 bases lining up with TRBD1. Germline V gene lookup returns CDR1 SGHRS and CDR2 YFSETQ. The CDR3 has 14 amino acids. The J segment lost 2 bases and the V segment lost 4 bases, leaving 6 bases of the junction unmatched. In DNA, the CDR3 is TGCGCCAGCAGCGGGGGACAGTCTACCTACGAGCAGTACTTC. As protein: CASSGGQSTYEQYF.

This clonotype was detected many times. CDR3 nucleotide sequence: TGCAGCGTTGAGACTAGCGGCACAGATACGCAGTATTTT. Amino acid sequence: CSVETSGTDTQYF. V is TRBV29-1 and J is TRBJ2-3; 8 positions match TRBD2. Germline V gene data show CDR1 as SQVTM and CDR2 as ANQGSEA. The CDR3 has 13 residues. Losses at the gene ends were 3 bases for V and 1 base for J; bases not matched to a gene: 0.

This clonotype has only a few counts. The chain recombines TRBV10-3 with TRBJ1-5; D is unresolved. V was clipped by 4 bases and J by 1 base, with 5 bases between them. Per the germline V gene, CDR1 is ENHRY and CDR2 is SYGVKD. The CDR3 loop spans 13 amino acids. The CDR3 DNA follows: TGTGCCATCAGTGGACAAAGCAATCAGCCCCAGCATTTT. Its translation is CAISGQSNQPQHF.

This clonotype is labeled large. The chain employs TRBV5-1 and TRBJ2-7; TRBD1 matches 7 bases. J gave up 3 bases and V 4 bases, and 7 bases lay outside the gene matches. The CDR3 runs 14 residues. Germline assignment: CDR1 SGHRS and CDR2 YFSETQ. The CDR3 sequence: CASSLDRQDYEQYF. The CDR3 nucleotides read TGCGCCAGCAGCCTGGACAGGCAGGACTACGAGCAGTACTTC.